The rows below give T cell receptor beta chains drawn from one sample of a study of graft-versus-host responses after intestinal transplantation. These TCRs are of unknown antigen specificity. Assay used: immunoSEQ multiplex PCR; TCRdb lists only in-frame clones, some missing. The data show around 89,000 clones, with approximately 90% seen just once and roughly 0.44% held by the top ten. This specimen consisted of unstimulated CD8+ T cells sorted from spleen or lymph node cells, obtained before transplant. All receptors derive from a human donor who was the organ donor for an intestinal transplant. CDR3s include the opening cysteine and the closing phenylalanine or tryptophan. A D gene is named only where the DNA matches it firmly. Clone size is shown for a subset of rows, as once, few, many or a class of expanded clone.

NA	NA	TRBV13	TRBJ2-7	TGTGCCAGCAGCTCGAAGGACGGGAGCACCTACGAGCAGTACTTC	CASSSKDGSTYEQYF
NA	TRBD2	TRBV7-3	TRBJ2-1	TGTGCCAGCAGCTCCGGGACTAGCGGGGGGGCCTTCAATGAGCAGTTCTTC	CASSSGTSGGAFNEQFF
NA	NA	TRBV6-5	TRBJ2-2	TGTGCCAGCAATTTTCGGGCAAGGGGGAACGGGGAGCTGTTTTTT	CASNFRARGNGELFF
once	NA	TRBV29-1	TRBJ2-1	TGCAGCGTTGAAGGGGGCGACCTCAGGGCCAATGAGCAGTTCTTC	CSVEGGDLRANEQFF
NA	TRBD1	TRBV19	TRBJ2-7	TGTGCCAGTACCCCCAGGGACAGGGGTGCGTACGAGCAGTACTTC	CASTPRDRGAYEQYF
few	NA	TRBV11-2	TRBJ1-3	TGTGCCAGCAGCTTAGGGGGCGGTGGAAACACCATATATTTT	CASSLGGGGNTIYF
NA	TRBD1	TRBV6-1	TRBJ2-5	TGTGCCAGCAGTGGCGGGACAGGATGGGAGACCCAGTACTTC	CASSGGTGWETQYF
NA	NA	TRBV18	TRBJ1-5	TGTGCCAGCTCACCACCTGGCACCACTAGCTATCAGCCCCAGCATTTT	CASSPPGTTSYQPQHF
NA	NA	TRBV7-9	TRBJ2-1	TGTGCCAGCAGCTTATCAGAGCGGGTATACAATGAGCAGTTCTTC	CASSLSERVYNEQFF
NA	TRBD1	TRBV13	TRBJ1-2	TGTGCCAGCAGCCCAAGGGACAGGGTATGCACCTTC	CASSPRDRVCTF
NA	NA	TRBV19	TRBJ1-2	TGTGCCAGTACCCCTGGGAGCTTGGTCTACACCTTC	CASTPGSLVYTF
NA	NA	TRBV5-8	TRBJ1-1	TGTGCCAGCAGCTTGTTCAGGGGAACGAACACTGAAGCTTTCTTT	CASSLFRGTNTEAFF
NA	NA	TRBV7-6	TRBJ2-1	TGTGCCAGCAGCTTAGACGACAGGGAGGATCAAAGCTCCTACAATGAGCAGTTCTTC	CASSLDDREDQSSYNEQFF
NA	TRBD2	TRBV29-1	TRBJ2-5	TGCAGCGTTCCCTTGGCGGGGGGCACTCTAGGGACCCAGTACTTC	CSVPLAGGTLGTQYF
NA	NA	TRBV28	TRBJ1-1	TGTGCCAGCAACCCTTTGAGCAGGGGCGGGACTGAAGCTTTCTTT	CASNPLSRGGTEAFF
NA	NA	TRBV7-3	TRBJ1-1	TGTGCCAGCAGCTCTCAGGGCACTGAAGCTTTCTTT	CASSSQGTEAFF
NA	TRBD1	TRBV9	TRBJ2-7	TGTGCCAGCAGTCATGGACAGGAGACCTACGAGCAGTACTTC	CASSHGQETYEQYF
NA	NA	TRBV7-9	TRBJ2-7	TGTGCCAGCAGCGCCGAGGGGGGGGTTCGCCACGAGCAGTACTTC	CASSAEGGVRHEQYF
NA	NA	TRBV27	TRBJ2-4	TGTGCCAGCAGTTCGCACGGGGACATTCAGTACTTC	CASSSHGDIQYF
NA	NA	TRBV4-3	TRBJ2-3	TGCGCCAGCAGCTTGACAGGGGCTACCGGGCGGGGGGGAACAGATACGCAGTATTTT	CASSLTGATGRGGTDTQYF
NA	TRBD2	TRBV27	TRBJ2-2	TGTGCCAGCCGGACTAGGAGCACCGGGGAGCTGTTTTTT	CASRTRSTGELFF
few	TRBD1	TRBV28	TRBJ1-5	TGTGCCAGCAGTCCCGGACAGGGGCAGCCCCAGCATTTT	CASSPGQGQPQHF
NA	NA	TRBV9	TRBJ1-1	TGTGCCAGCAGCACCCCCGGGAACACTGAAGCTTTCTTT	CASSTPGNTEAFF
NA	TRBD1	TRBV6-6	TRBJ2-3	TGTGCCAGCAGTCTACAGGGGGCTTACACAGATACGCAGTATTTT	CASSLQGAYTDTQYF
NA	NA	TRBV7-6	TRBJ2-2	TGTGCCAGCAGCTTAGGGCCAGGGGCTGGGGCCGGGGAGCTGTTTTTT	CASSLGPGAGAGELFF
NA	TRBD1	TRBV19	TRBJ2-7	TGTGCCAGTAGTTCCCAGGGGGCGGGCGAGCAGTACTTC	CASSSQGAGEQYF
NA	TRBD2	TRBV19	TRBJ2-1	TGTGCCAGTAGTATCCTAGCGGGGCTTAATGAGCAGTTCTTC	CASSILAGLNEQFF
NA	TRBD1	TRBV29-1	TRBJ1-2	TGCAGCGTAGCAGGGGACAGGGGCACGAATGGCTACACCTTC	CSVAGDRGTNGYTF
few	TRBD1	TRBV28	TRBJ1-1	TGTGCCAGCAGTTTCCCCTCTCGACAGGGGACCAACACTGAAGCTTTCTTT	CASSFPSRQGTNTEAFF
few	NA	TRBV4-1	TRBJ1-3	TGCGCCAGCAGCCCAACAGCGGCCTACTCTGGAAACACCATATATTTT	CASSPTAAYSGNTIYF
once	NA	TRBV10-3	TRBJ1-6	TGTGCCATCAGTGAGGGCAGGGATAATTCACCCCTCCACTTT	CAISEGRDNSPLHF
NA	TRBD2	TRBV19	TRBJ2-2	TGTGCCAGTGGGGGGGACACCGGGGAGCTGTTTTTT	CASGGDTGELFF
NA	NA	TRBV19	TRBJ2-1	TGTGCCAGTGGGTGGGGGCCGAATGAGCAGTTCTTC	CASGWGPNEQFF
NA	TRBD2	TRBV5-8	TRBJ2-3	TGTGCCAGCAGCTTGGAGGCGGGGGGGCCGGGTGATACGCAGTATTTT	CASSLEAGGPGDTQYF
NA	TRBD2	TRBV5-1	TRBJ2-3	TGCGCCAGCAGCTTGGAGGGACTAGCGGGGACCACAGATACGCAGTATTTT	CASSLEGLAGTTDTQYF
NA	TRBD2	TRBV2	TRBJ2-7	TGTGCCAGCAGTGAAAGCGGGGGGCTCTCCTACGAGCAGTACTTC	CASSESGGLSYEQYF
NA	NA	TRBV7-8	TRBJ2-7	TGTGCCAGCAGCTTACGGGGTTGGCGGGACGAGCAGTACTTC	CASSLRGWRDEQYF
NA	NA	TRBV28	TRBJ2-2	TGTGCCAGCAGTTTAGCAGGGGCCTCGAACACCGGGGAGCTGTTTTTT	CASSLAGASNTGELFF
NA	TRBD1	TRBV2	TRBJ2-7	TGTGCCAGCAGTGAAGGGACCACAGGGGGCGTGCAGTACTTC	CASSEGTTGGVQYF
NA	TRBD2	TRBV4-1	TRBJ2-7	TGCGCCAGCAGCCAAGATCTCAACCTAGCGGGGACATACGAGCAGTACTTC	CASSQDLNLAGTYEQYF
NA	NA	TRBV29-1	TRBJ2-3	TGCAGCTCAAATCAGGGCACAGATACGCAGTATTTT	CSSNQGTDTQYF
NA	NA	TRBV27	TRBJ1-1	TGTGCCAGCAGTTTACAGGGGTCGGTATCTGAAGCTTTCTTT	CASSLQGSVSEAFF
NA	NA	TRBV6-6	TRBJ2-3	TGTGCCAGCAGTTACCGGGCGGGGGCCGGAAATACGCAGTATTTT	CASSYRAGAGNTQYF
NA	TRBD2	TRBV7-8	TRBJ2-5	TGTGCCAGCAGCTTAGTAGGGACTAGCGAGACCCAGTACTTC	CASSLVGTSETQYF
NA	NA	TRBV27	TRBJ2-7	TGTGCCAGCAGTTATCGGTATTCTCGTGAGCAGTACTTC	CASSYRYSREQYF
NA	TRBD1	TRBV28	TRBJ1-4	TGTGCCAGCAGTGAGATACAGGGGTACAGTGAAAAACTGTTTTTT	CASSEIQGYSEKLFF
NA	NA	TRBV27	TRBJ1-1	TGTGCCAGCAGTGGCCAGATGAACACTGAAGCTTTCTTT	CASSGQMNTEAFF
NA	TRBD2	TRBV9	TRBJ2-1	TGTGCCAGCAGCGTAGATACTAGCGGGGGGGCTAGTTACAATGAGCAGTTCTTC	CASSVDTSGGASYNEQFF
NA	NA	TRBV4-1	TRBJ2-7	TGCGCCAGCAGCCAAGTGTCAAGAGCCTACGAGCAGTACTTC	CASSQVSRAYEQYF
NA	NA	TRBV7-7	TRBJ2-7	TGTGCTAGCAGCTTAGCGAGGACCTACGAGCAGTACTTC	CASSLARTYEQYF
NA	NA	TRBV7-9	TRBJ2-1	TGTGCCAGTCACTCCTCCAACAATGAGCAGTTCTTC	CASHSSNNEQFF
NA	NA	TRBV30	TRBJ1-1	TGTGCCTGGGTGACTGGCACTGAAGCTTTCTTT	CAWVTGTEAFF
NA	NA	TRBV23-1	TRBJ2-2	TGCGCCAGCAGTCAATCTGAAGAGACAGGTGATTCGTGCGTAACGAACACCGGGGAGCTGTTTTTT	CASSQSEETGDSCVTNTGELFF
NA	NA	TRBV6-1	TRBJ1-5	TGTGCCAGCAGTGAATGGGAGGATCAGCCCCAGCATTTT	CASSEWEDQPQHF
NA	TRBD2	TRBV10-3	TRBJ2-3	TGTGCCATCAGTGAGACTACTAGCGTGCTAGGCACAGATACGCAGTATTTT	CAISETTSVLGTDTQYF
NA	TRBD2	TRBV4-2	TRBJ2-2	TGTGCCAGCAGCCAGGGCTTATGGGGGGGGAACACCGGGGAGCTGTTTTTT	CASSQGLWGGNTGELFF
NA	NA	TRBV4-3	TRBJ2-7	TGCGCCAGCAGCCACTACGGGACATCGTGGGAGCAGTACTTC	CASSHYGTSWEQYF
NA	NA	TRBV14	TRBJ1-5	TGTGCCAGCAGCCAACCAAAACCCGGGGTCGATCAGCCCCAGCATTTT	CASSQPKPGVDQPQHF
NA	NA	TRBV28	TRBJ1-1	TGTGCCAGCAGTTTATTGGTGGTAGGCGAGGCGTACACTGAAGCTTTCTTT	CASSLLVVGEAYTEAFF
NA	TRBD2	TRBV19	TRBJ2-1	TGTGCCAGTAGTATCGGCGGGGGGCTCAACAATGAGCAGTTCTTC	CASSIGGGLNNEQFF